A selection of T cell receptor beta chains follows, all from one sample in a study of cytomegalovirus exposure and HLA in healthy donors. Method: immunoSEQ multiplex PCR; TCRdb's copy keeps in-frame clones and lacks some. The sample has roughly 100,000 clones; roughly 80% are singletons. The material sequenced was PBMCs. These receptors were collected from a human donor in good health. Each CDR3 is given without its conserved first and last residue. Only part of the rows carry a size: once, few, many, or a class if the clone is expanded.

TRBJ1-1	few	TRBV7-9	ASSFTGYPEAF
TRBJ1-2	-	TRBV4-3	ASSQGLGDRVSGYT
TRBJ2-3	-	TRBV7-3	ASSWGQVVGTDTQY
-	-	TRBV6-5	ASSPHRAEQY
TRBJ1-1	-	TRBV5-1	ASNQGGNTEAF
TRBJ1-3	-	TRBV19	ASNIGAWAGSSGNTIY
TRBJ1-1	-	TRBV6-1	ASSEPPGAF
TRBJ1-1	once	TRBV7-9	ATSFGTGHTEAF
TRBJ2-1	-	TRBV7-3	ASSPAGSSYNEQF
TRBJ2-5	once	TRBV9	ASSPGQLETQY
TRBJ2-5	-	TRBV5-4	ASSLVAEETQY
TRBJ2-1	-	TRBV19	ASSAQGLYNEQF
TRBJ2-7	once	TRBV6-1	ASSVEQGTYEQY
TRBJ2-3	few	TRBV4-3	ASSQTLGASAVDTQY
TRBJ1-5	few	TRBV6-5	ASRGTGDQPQH
TRBJ2-5	-	TRBV18	ASSPMVAGAQETQY
TRBJ2-1	-	TRBV19	ASSGTSGSYNEQF
TRBJ1-1	once	TRBV29-1	SVVTGDTEAF
TRBJ2-3	-	TRBV25-1	ASGLSGSTDTQY
TRBJ1-4	-	TRBV9	ASSVGEGTGNEKLF
TRBJ2-7	-	TRBV6-6	ASSAQGREQY
TRBJ2-1	-	TRBV19	ASSIDRDRGSYNEQF
TRBJ2-1	-	TRBV5-4	ASSLNSGSRWEQF
TRBJ1-3	-	TRBV5-1	ASSLMGQVAGNTIY
TRBJ2-3	once	TRBV19	ASSIIAGGSTDTQY
TRBJ2-7	-	TRBV5-6	ASRGLSYEQY
TRBJ2-3	-	TRBV6-5	ASRKGREGRDTQY
TRBJ1-4	-	TRBV6-6	ASSYSRRTTNEKLF
TRBJ2-7	-	TRBV4-2	ASSQEEGTSIGSYEQY
TRBJ2-1	-	TRBV2	ASSEISGRGNEQF
TRBJ2-7	-	TRBV6-5	ASSYETGEQY
TRBJ2-1	-	TRBV9	ASSVASGGYNEQF
TRBJ2-4	-	TRBV7-9	ATTGAKNIQY
TRBJ2-7	-	TRBV6-5	ASSYFAGSYEQY
TRBJ2-1	-	TRBV7-7	ASSLAAGGNNEQF
TRBJ1-5	-	TRBV7-9	ASSLAGSQPQH
TRBJ1-3	-	TRBV9	ASTARDSGNTIY
TRBJ1-1	-	TRBV5-5	ASSLGVGTLNTEAF
TRBJ2-7	once	TRBV4-2	ASSQSAGGLDEQY
TRBJ2-1	-	TRBV27	ASSLRGTSGSRWDNEQF
TRBJ1-1	medium-sized	TRBV5-1	ASSLGDGGEAF
TRBJ1-5	-	TRBV10-3	AISDRDRSNQPQH
TRBJ2-5	-	TRBV20-1	SALSGVTQY
TRBJ1-2	-	TRBV5-4	ASSLRGGLAYT
TRBJ2-1	-	TRBV7-6	ASSTTSGGYNEQF
TRBJ1-5	-	TRBV15	ATSSTGRHNQPQH
TRBJ2-7	-	TRBV29-1	SVEQSYEQY
TRBJ1-5	-	TRBV6-5	ASRVSGKNQPQH
TRBJ2-1	-	TRBV9	ASSVAASGNEQF
TRBJ1-2	-	TRBV4-3	ASSQDRGSYGYT